Below are 11 T cell receptor beta chains sequenced from a single sample in a study of radiation and T cells in renal cell carcinoma. This sample's time point: blood 2 weeks post-SBRT. Indicated treatment: 15 Gy SBRT to primary tumor, nephrectomy 4 weeks later. Data came from immunoSEQ multiplex PCR; TCRdb stores just in-frame clones and leaves some out. The table lists 60,000 to 80,000 clones, about 80% of them singletons. Here the sequenced sample was blood, taken from a patient whose treatment included radiotherapy and nephrectomy. Source of these receptors: a man aged 55-75 years with renal cell carcinoma.

This clone was seen a handful of times. The V gene is TRBV4-1, the J gene TRBJ1-1, with D possibly being TRBD1 (5 bases). Germline V CDR1 and CDR2: MGHRA, YSYEKL. Trimming removed 8 bases at V and 0 bases at J, with 10 bases between. The CDR3 extends over 13 amino acids. This CDR3 is CASGAGMNTEAFF. CDR3 nucleotides: TGCGCCAGCGGGGCAGGGATGAACACTGAAGCTTTCTTT.

The genes are TRBV15 and TRBJ2-7; D is possibly TRBD1 (7 bases). The V end was cut by 5 bases, the J end by 4 bases, with 21 bases between. The length of the CDR3 is 16 residues. Germline V gives CDR1 LNHNV, CDR2 YYDKDF (reference sequence). CDR3 nucleotide sequence: TGTGCCACCAGCTCCCCTCGGGCGGGACAGCAATACGAGCAGTACTTC. This encodes CATSSPRAGQQYEQYF. Based on the CDR3 plus reference TRBV15 and TRBJ2-7, the full variable domain is DAMVIQNPRYQVTQFGKPVTLSCSQTLNHNVMYWYQQKSSQAPKLLFHYYDKDFNNEADTPDNFQSRRPNTSFCFLDIRSPGLGDTAMYLCATSSPRAGQQYEQYFGPGTRLTVT.

The J gene is TRBJ2-1, the V gene TRBV25-1; 11 bases line up with TRBD2. The CDR3 contains 17 residues. CDR1 is MGHDK, CDR2 SYGVNS, per germline. The J segment lost 5 bases and the V segment lost 2 bases, leaving 8 bases of the junction unmatched. CDR3 coding DNA: TGTGCCAGCAGTGAAAGATTAGCGGGGGGGTTTAACAATGAGCAGTTCTTC. Amino acids: CASSERLAGGFNNEQFF.

V gene TRBV5-4 combines with J gene TRBJ2-5; D is unclear. The CDR3 is 11 residues long. Germline V gene sequence: CDR1 SGHNT, CDR2 YYREEE (reference sequence). The V end was cut by 1 base, the J end by 5 bases, with 3 bases between. CDR3 in DNA: TGTGCCAGCAGCTTGAGGGAGACCCAGTACTTC. Protein sequence: CASSLRETQYF.

This rearrangement joins TRBV5-5 to TRBJ2-3; the D gene is possibly TRBD2 (6 bases). Trimming removed 4 bases at V and 0 bases at J, with 6 bases between. This CDR3 region has 13 residues. Germline loops: CDR1 SGHKS, CDR2 YYEKEE (reference sequence). The CDR3 nucleotides are TGTGCCAGCAGCAGCGGGAGCACAGATACGCAGTATTTT. Its translation is CASSSGSTDTQYF.

The chain is built from TRBV27 and TRBJ1-3; D gene uncertain. The CDR3 loop spans 15 amino acids. Germline V gives CDR1 MNHEY, CDR2 SMNVEV (reference sequence). V lost 6 bases to trimming and J lost 3 bases, with 15 bases between them. The CDR3 region has the DNA TGTGCCAGCAGGGGAAGTGTTTCGAATGGAAACACCATATATTTT. Translating it yields CASRGSVSNGNTIYF.

This sequence joins TRBV7-2 and TRBJ2-3; 12 nucleotides agree with TRBD2. Trimming removed 6 bases from V and 3 bases from J; junction bases left unmatched: 13. The CDR3 spans 18 residues. Germline values: CDR1 SGHTA, CDR2 FQGNSA. The CDR3 nucleotides are TGTGCCAGCAGGCTGGGGCTAGCGGGAGGGGGTCGGACAGATACGCAGTATTTT. It codes for CASRLGLAGGGRTDTQYF.

The chain links TRBV7-2 to TRBJ2-6, with TRBD1 matching over 7 bases. Germline lookup yields CDR1 SGHTA and CDR2 FQGNSA. V was pared by 3 bases and J by 3 bases, with 2 bases of the junction left unmatched. The CDR3 runs to 15 residues. The CDR3 reads CASSFQGVGANVLTF. The CDR3 nucleotides are TGTGCCAGCAGCTTTCAGGGGGTTGGGGCCAACGTCCTGACTTTC.

This rearrangement joins TRBV7-2 to TRBJ1-1; D gene ambiguous. V was shortened by 4 bases and J by 10 bases, with 10 bases between the two germline ends. In germline, CDR1 is SGHTA, CDR2 FQGNSA. CDR3 length: 11 residues. CDR3 residues: CASSSGVGAFF. The CDR3 nucleotides are TGTGCCAGCAGCTCTGGGGTTGGAGCTTTCTTT.

This clone was observed a handful of times. The chain combines TRBV5-1 with TRBJ1-4, with D unclear. The CDR3 is 15 amino acids. Germline V lookup: CDR1 SGHRS, CDR2 YFSETQ. V lost 3 bases and J 5 bases, leaving 14 bases between the germline ends. This chain's CDR3 is CASSWTGISNEKLFF. CDR3 in DNA: TGCGCCAGCAGCTGGACCGGGATCTCAAATGAAAAACTGTTTTTT.

The gene calls are TRBV13 and TRBJ1-5; 8 bases agree with TRBD1. The CDR3 spans 14 residues. The germline V gene has CDR1 PRHDT and CDR2 FYEKMQ (reference sequence). V lost 4 bases and J lost 4; bases outside the gene matches: 3. The CDR3 DNA reads TGTGCCAGCAGCTCCCGACAGGGGAATCAGCCCCAGCATTTT. It is translated as CASSSRQGNQPQHF.